This is a list of T cell receptor beta chains from one sample in a study of blood T cell repertoires in COVID-19. Method: immunoSEQ multiplex PCR; TCRdb's copy keeps in-frame clones and lacks some. The sample contains 200,000 to 250,000 clones, 88% of which appear only once. Sequences were obtained from PBMCs or T cells enriched from blood (not recorded which). The receptors come from a woman aged 25 to 39 who had recovered from COVID-19. CDR3s include the opening cysteine and the closing phenylalanine or tryptophan. The D gene is left open where the match is weak. The listing skips clone size in some rows; elsewhere it reads once, few, many or a size class.

D: TRBD2; V: TRBV6-6; J: TRBJ2-1; size: few; CDR3: CASSYPGTSGYNEQFF; DNA: TGTGCCAGCAGTTACCCCGGGACTAGCGGTTACAATGAGCAGTTCTTC
D: -; V: TRBV5-1; J: TRBJ1-6; size: -; CDR3: CASSLVPSGREDNSPLHF; DNA: TGCGCCAGCAGCTTGGTCCCCTCGGGACGGGAGGATAATTCACCCCTCCACTTT
D: TRBD2; V: TRBV9; J: TRBJ2-1; size: once; CDR3: CASSVDLAGGNNEQFF; DNA: TGTGCCAGCAGCGTAGATCTAGCGGGGGGTAACAATGAGCAGTTCTTC
D: -; V: TRBV5-4; J: TRBJ1-3; size: -; CDR3: CASSSLEYRNTIYF; DNA: TGTGCCAGCAGCTCCCTCGAATACCGGAACACCATATATTTT
D: -; V: TRBV19; J: TRBJ1-2; size: -; CDR3: CASKRNLGRGENYGYTF; DNA: TGTGCCAGTAAAAGGAACTTGGGCAGGGGAGAAAACTATGGCTACACCTTC
D: -; V: TRBV7-2; J: TRBJ2-5; size: -; CDR3: CASSLAHRQETQYF; DNA: TGTGCCAGCAGCTTAGCGCACCGGCAAGAGACCCAGTACTTC
D: TRBD1; V: TRBV5-1; J: TRBJ2-2; size: few; CDR3: CASSFDRGDTGELFF; DNA: TGCGCCAGCAGCTTTGACAGGGGCGACACCGGGGAGCTGTTTTTT
D: -; V: TRBV18; J: TRBJ2-5; size: -; CDR3: CASSPGTQETQYF; DNA: TGTGCCAGCTCACCAGGGACTCAAGAGACCCAGTACTTC
D: -; V: TRBV7-2; J: TRBJ1-1; size: -; CDR3: CASSLAARMNTEAFF; DNA: TGTGCCAGCAGCTTAGCGGCAAGAATGAACACTGAAGCTTTCTTT
D: -; V: TRBV7-9; J: TRBJ2-7; size: few; CDR3: CASSPTGLQGAYEQYF; DNA: TGTGCCAGCAGCCCCACCGGCCTACAGGGAGCCTACGAGCAGTACTTC
D: -; V: TRBV5-6; J: TRBJ2-5; size: -; CDR3: CASSLGQFQETQYF; DNA: TGTGCCAGCAGCTTGGGTCAGTTTCAAGAGACCCAGTACTTC
D: TRBD1; V: TRBV9; J: TRBJ1-3; size: few; CDR3: CASSEGQGDFGNTIYF; DNA: TGTGCCAGCAGCGAGGGACAGGGGGATTTTGGAAACACCATATATTTT
D: TRBD1; V: TRBV5-3; J: TRBJ2-7; size: few; CDR3: CARRKTGQGAYEQYF; DNA: TGTGCCAGAAGAAAGACTGGACAGGGGGCGTACGAGCAGTACTTC
D: -; V: TRBV7-3; J: TRBJ2-1; size: -; CDR3: CASSPRGFKDNEQFF; DNA: TGTGCCAGCAGCCCTAGGGGGTTTAAGGACAATGAGCAGTTCTTC
D: TRBD1; V: TRBV11-2; J: TRBJ1-2; size: -; CDR3: CASSLDLRDRGKPNYGYTF; DNA: TGTGCCAGCAGCTTAGATCTCCGGGACAGGGGAAAACCTAACTATGGCTACACCTTC
D: TRBD2; V: TRBV3-1/TRBV3-2; J: TRBJ2-7; size: -; CDR3: CASSHRRTSGGPSYEQYF; DNA: TGTGCCAGCAGCCATCGTCGGACTAGCGGGGGGCCCTCCTACGAGCAGTACTTC
D: TRBD1; V: TRBV7-9; J: TRBJ1-2; size: -; CDR3: CASSPRGQPPEYGYTF; DNA: TGTGCCAGCAGCCCCCGGGGACAGCCTCCTGAGTATGGCTACACCTTC
D: -; V: TRBV28; J: TRBJ1-3; size: -; CDR3: CASSLRGQVAGNTIYF; DNA: TGTGCCAGCAGTTTGCGGGGGCAAGTCGCTGGAAACACCATATATTTT
D: TRBD2; V: TRBV3-1/TRBV3-2; J: TRBJ2-5; size: -; CDR3: CASGLTSGQETQYF; DNA: TGTGCCAGCGGGTTGACTAGCGGACAAGAGACCCAGTACTTC